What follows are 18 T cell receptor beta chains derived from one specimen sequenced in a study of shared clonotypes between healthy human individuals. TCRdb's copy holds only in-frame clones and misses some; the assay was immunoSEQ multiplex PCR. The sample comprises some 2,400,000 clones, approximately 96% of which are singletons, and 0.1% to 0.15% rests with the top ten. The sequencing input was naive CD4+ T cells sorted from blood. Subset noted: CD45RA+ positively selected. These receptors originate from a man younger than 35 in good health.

As DNA, the CDR3 is TGTGCCAGCAGTCAGGACAGGGTTAATGAAGCTTTCTTT. Its protein product is CASSQDRVNEAFF. The V gene is TRBV2, the J gene TRBJ1-1; 8 nucleotides match TRBD1. Unmatched junction bases numbered 6, after V lost 5 bases and J lost 7 bases. The germline V gene has CDR1 SNHLY and CDR2 FYNNEI. CDR3 length equals 13 residues. Full variable domain (outside the CDR3, taken from reference TRBV2 and TRBJ1-1): EPEVTQTPSHQVTQMGQEVILRCVPISNHLYFYWYRQILGQKVEFLVSFYNNEISEKSEIFDDQFSVERPDGSNFTLKIRSTKLEDSAMYFCASSQDRVNEAFFGQGTRLTVV.

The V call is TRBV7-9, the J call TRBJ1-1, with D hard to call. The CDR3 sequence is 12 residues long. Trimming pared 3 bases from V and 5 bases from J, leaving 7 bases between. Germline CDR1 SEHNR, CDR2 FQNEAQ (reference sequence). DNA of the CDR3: TGTGCCAGCAGCTTCCTTGGGACTGAAGCTTTCTTT. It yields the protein CASSFLGTEAFF.

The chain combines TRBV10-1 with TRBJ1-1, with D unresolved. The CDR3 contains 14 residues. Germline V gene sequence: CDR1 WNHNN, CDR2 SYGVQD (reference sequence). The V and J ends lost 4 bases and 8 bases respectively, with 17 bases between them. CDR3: CASSVGGESSEAFF. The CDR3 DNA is TGCGCCAGCAGTGTCGGCGGAGAATCGTCGGAAGCTTTCTTT.

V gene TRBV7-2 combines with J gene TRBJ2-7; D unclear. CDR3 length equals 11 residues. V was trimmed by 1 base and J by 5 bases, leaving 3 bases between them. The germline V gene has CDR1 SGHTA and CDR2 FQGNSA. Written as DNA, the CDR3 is TGTGCCAGCAGCTTAGTCCACGAGCAGTACTTC. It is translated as CASSLVHEQYF.

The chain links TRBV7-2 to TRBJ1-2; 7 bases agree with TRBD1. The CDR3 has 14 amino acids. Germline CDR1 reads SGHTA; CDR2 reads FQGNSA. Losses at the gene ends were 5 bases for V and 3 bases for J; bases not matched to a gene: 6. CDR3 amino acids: CASSRSGTDYGYTF. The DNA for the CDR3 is TGTGCCAGCAGCCGTTCTGGGACAGACTATGGCTACACCTTC.

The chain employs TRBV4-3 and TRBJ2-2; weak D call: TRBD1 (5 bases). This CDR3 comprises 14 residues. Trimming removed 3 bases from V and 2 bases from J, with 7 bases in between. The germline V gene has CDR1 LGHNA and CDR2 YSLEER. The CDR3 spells CASSQQGNTGELFF. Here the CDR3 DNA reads TGCGCCAGCAGCCAGCAGGGAAACACCGGGGAGCTGTTTTTT.

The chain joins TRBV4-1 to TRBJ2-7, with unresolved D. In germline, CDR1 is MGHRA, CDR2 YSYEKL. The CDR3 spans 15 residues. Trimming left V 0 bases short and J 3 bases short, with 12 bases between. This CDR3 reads CASSQDAGIGYEQYF. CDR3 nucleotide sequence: TGCGCCAGCAGCCAAGATGCAGGTATTGGCTACGAGCAGTACTTC.

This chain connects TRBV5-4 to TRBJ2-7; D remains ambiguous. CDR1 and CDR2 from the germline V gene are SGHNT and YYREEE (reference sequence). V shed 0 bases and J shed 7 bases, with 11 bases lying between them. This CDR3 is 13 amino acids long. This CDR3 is CASSLAGGKEQYF. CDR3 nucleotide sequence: TGTGCCAGCAGCTTGGCGGGTGGGAAAGAGCAGTACTTC.

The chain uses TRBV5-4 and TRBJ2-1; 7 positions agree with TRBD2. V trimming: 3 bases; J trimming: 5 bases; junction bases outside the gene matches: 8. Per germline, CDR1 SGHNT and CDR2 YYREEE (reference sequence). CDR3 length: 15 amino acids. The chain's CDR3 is CASSSRSGADNEQFF. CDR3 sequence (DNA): TGTGCCAGCAGCTCCAGGAGCGGGGCAGACAATGAGCAGTTCTTC.

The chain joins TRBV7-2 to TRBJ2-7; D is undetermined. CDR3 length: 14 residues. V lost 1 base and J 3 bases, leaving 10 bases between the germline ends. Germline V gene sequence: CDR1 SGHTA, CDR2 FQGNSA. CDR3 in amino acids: CASSLGGPYYEQYF. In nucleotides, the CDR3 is TGTGCCAGCAGCTTAGGTGGGCCTTACTACGAGCAGTACTTC.

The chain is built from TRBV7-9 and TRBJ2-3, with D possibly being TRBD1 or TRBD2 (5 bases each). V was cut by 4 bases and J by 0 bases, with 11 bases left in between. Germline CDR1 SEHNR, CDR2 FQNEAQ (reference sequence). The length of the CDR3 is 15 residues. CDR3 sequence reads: CASSSGRTSTDTQYF. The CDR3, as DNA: TGTGCCAGCAGCTCGGGACGGACTAGCACAGATACGCAGTATTTT.

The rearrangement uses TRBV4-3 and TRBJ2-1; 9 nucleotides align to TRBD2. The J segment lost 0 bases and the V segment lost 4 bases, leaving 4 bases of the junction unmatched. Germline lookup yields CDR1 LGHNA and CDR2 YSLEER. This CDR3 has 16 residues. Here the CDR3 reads CASSLSSGSSYNEQFF. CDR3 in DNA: TGCGCCAGCAGCCTGAGTAGCGGGAGCTCCTACAATGAGCAGTTCTTC.

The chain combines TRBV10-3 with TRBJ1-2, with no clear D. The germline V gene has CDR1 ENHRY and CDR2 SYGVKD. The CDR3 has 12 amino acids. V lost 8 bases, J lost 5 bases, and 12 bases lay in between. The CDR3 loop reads CAIAPSGYGYTF. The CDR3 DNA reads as TGTGCCATCGCCCCTTCTGGATATGGCTACACCTTC.

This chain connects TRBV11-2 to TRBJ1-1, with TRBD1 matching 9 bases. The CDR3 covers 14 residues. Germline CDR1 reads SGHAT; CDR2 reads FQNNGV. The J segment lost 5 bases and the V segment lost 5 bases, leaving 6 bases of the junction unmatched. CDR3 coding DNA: TGTGCCAGCAGCGCACAGGGGGCGGGTACTGAAGCTTTCTTT. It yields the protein CASSAQGAGTEAFF.

The CDR3 spells CASSLVGGEKASGYTF. CDR3 nucleotides: TGTGCCAGCAGCTTAGTGGGGGGCGAAAAGGCTAGCGGCTACACCTTC. The rearrangement uses TRBV7-2 and TRBJ1-2; a possible D gene is TRBD1 (6 bases). This CDR3 contains 16 residues. The germline gives CDR1 SGHTA, CDR2 FQGNSA. Trimming cost V 1 base and J 8 bases, with 20 bases left between them.

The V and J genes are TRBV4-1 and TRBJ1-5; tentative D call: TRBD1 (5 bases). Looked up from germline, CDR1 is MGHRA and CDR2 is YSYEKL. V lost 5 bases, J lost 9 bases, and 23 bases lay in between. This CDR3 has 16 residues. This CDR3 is CASSSWAGGVAWPQHF. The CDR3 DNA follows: TGCGCCAGCAGCTCCTGGGCGGGGGGGGTCGCCTGGCCCCAGCATTTT.

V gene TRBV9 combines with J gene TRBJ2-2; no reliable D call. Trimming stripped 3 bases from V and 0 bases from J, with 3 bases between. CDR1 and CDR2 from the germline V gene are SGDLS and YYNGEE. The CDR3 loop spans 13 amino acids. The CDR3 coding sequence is TGTGCCAGCAGCGCGGCGAACACCGGGGAGCTGTTTTTT. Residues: CASSAANTGELFF.

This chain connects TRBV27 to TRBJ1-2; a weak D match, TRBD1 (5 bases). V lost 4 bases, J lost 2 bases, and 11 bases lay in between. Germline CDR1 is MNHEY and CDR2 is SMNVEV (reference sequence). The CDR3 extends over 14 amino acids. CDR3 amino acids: CASSYRRENYGYTF. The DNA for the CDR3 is TGTGCCAGCAGTTACCGCAGGGAAAACTATGGCTACACCTTC.